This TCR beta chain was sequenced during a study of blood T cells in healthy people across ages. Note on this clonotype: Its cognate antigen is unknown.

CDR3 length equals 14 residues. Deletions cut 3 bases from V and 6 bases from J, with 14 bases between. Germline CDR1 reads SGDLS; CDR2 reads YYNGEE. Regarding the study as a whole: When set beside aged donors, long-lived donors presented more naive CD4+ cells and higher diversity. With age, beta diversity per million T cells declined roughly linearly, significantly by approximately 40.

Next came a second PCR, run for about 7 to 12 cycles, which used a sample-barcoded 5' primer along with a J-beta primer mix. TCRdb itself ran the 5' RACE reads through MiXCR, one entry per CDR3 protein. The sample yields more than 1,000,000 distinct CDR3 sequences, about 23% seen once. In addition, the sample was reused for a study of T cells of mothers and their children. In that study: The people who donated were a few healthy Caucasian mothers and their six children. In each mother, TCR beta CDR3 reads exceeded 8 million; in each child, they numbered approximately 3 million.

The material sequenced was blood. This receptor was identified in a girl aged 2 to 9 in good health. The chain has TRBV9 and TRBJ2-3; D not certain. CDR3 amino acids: CASSDTSGVDTQYF. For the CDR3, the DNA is TGTGCCAGCAGCGATACTTCTGGGGTTGATACGCAGTATTTT.